This T cell receptor beta chain is from a study of cytomegalovirus exposure and HLA in healthy donors. Trimming took off 6 bases at V and 5 bases at J, with 10 bases between the two ends. This CDR3 spans 11 amino acids. Germline V gives CDR1 DFQATT, CDR2 SNEGSKA (reference sequence). These donors were members of the roughly 130-subject validation cohort, a group separate from the approximately 700-subject first cohort. Here immunoSEQ multiplex PCR was the method, and the copy in TCRdb shows in-frame clones only, minus some. The sample contains roughly 130,000 clones, just under 90% of which appear only once.

Sequenced sample: PBMCs. The chain joins TRBV20-1 to TRBJ1-2; tentative D call: TRBD1 (5 bases). The receptor's source is a man younger than 40 in good health and CMV-seronegative. The CDR3, as DNA: TGCAGTGCCCTTAAGGGGTATGGCTACACCTTC. Protein product: CSALKGYGYTF.